Listed below are T cell receptor beta chains from one sample, sequenced in a study of blood T cell repertoires in COVID-19. Method: immunoSEQ multiplex PCR; TCRdb's copy keeps in-frame clones and lacks some. The sample has roughly 160,000 clones, approximately 88% seen once. Sequences were obtained from peripheral blood. All receptors come from a woman aged 55-70 years who had recovered from COVID-19. CDR3s include the opening cysteine and the closing phenylalanine or tryptophan. The D gene is left open where the match is weak. Expanded clones are given a class, and other clones once, few, many or no size at all.

d_gene: .
v_gene: TRBV28
abundance: .
j_gene: TRBJ1-4
CDR3nt: TGTGCCAGCAGTTGGTCAGGAACTAATGAAAAACTGTTTTTT
CDR3aa: CASSWSGTNEKLFF

d_gene: .
v_gene: TRBV5-1
abundance: few
j_gene: TRBJ2-2
CDR3nt: TGCGCCAGCAGCTTGGATCCCCTTGGCAGGGGCCTCCTCACCGGGGAGCTGTTTTTT
CDR3aa: CASSLDPLGRGLLTGELFF

d_gene: .
v_gene: TRBV27
abundance: .
j_gene: TRBJ2-3
CDR3nt: TGTGCCAGCAGTAAAATAGCAGATACGCAGTATTTT
CDR3aa: CASSKIADTQYF

d_gene: .
v_gene: TRBV6-6
abundance: .
j_gene: TRBJ2-2
CDR3nt: TGTGCCAGCAGTCCCCGGGGGACCGGGGAGCTGTTTTTT
CDR3aa: CASSPRGTGELFF

d_gene: .
v_gene: TRBV2
abundance: .
j_gene: TRBJ1-5
CDR3nt: TGTGCCAGCAACAGGGACGTTAGCCAGCCCCAGCATTTT
CDR3aa: CASNRDVSQPQHF

d_gene: TRBD1
v_gene: TRBV5-6
abundance: .
j_gene: TRBJ2-1
CDR3nt: TGTGCCAGCAGCTTGTTCCTCCGGGACAGCACCCCCTACAATGAGCAGTTCTTC
CDR3aa: CASSLFLRDSTPYNEQFF

d_gene: .
v_gene: TRBV5-5
abundance: .
j_gene: TRBJ1-5
CDR3nt: TGTGCCAGCAGCTTGGACCAACGGAATCAGCCCCAGCATTTT
CDR3aa: CASSLDQRNQPQHF

d_gene: .
v_gene: TRBV2
abundance: .
j_gene: TRBJ2-1
CDR3nt: TGTGCCAGCAGGGTTAGTGTGGAGCAGTTCTTC
CDR3aa: CASRVSVEQFF

d_gene: TRBD2
v_gene: TRBV5-1
abundance: once
j_gene: TRBJ2-7
CDR3nt: TGCGCCAGCAGCACGCTAGCGGGGGTCCGCCGGGGGTCCTACGAGCAGTACTTC
CDR3aa: CASSTLAGVRRGSYEQYF

d_gene: TRBD2
v_gene: TRBV3-1/TRBV3-2
abundance: .
j_gene: TRBJ2-1
CDR3nt: TGTGCCAGCAGCGCCGGGACTAGCGGATACTCCTACAATGAGCAGTTCTTC
CDR3aa: CASSAGTSGYSYNEQFF

d_gene: .
v_gene: TRBV28
abundance: .
j_gene: TRBJ1-1
CDR3nt: TGTGCCAGCAGTTTTCGAGATGAAGCTTTCTTT
CDR3aa: CASSFRDEAFF

d_gene: TRBD1
v_gene: TRBV5-1
abundance: .
j_gene: TRBJ2-7
CDR3nt: TGCGCCAGCAGCTTCCTCCCGGGACAGAGCTACGAGCAGTACTTC
CDR3aa: CASSFLPGQSYEQYF

d_gene: .
v_gene: TRBV9
abundance: .
j_gene: TRBJ1-3
CDR3nt: TGTGCCAGCAGCGTAGGACTTGGGAGGGACTCTGGAAACACCATATATTTT
CDR3aa: CASSVGLGRDSGNTIYF

d_gene: .
v_gene: TRBV5-1
abundance: .
j_gene: TRBJ1-1
CDR3nt: TGCGCCAGCAGCTTGGATTCAGGGGCAATGAACACTGAAGCTTTCTTT
CDR3aa: CASSLDSGAMNTEAFF

d_gene: .
v_gene: TRBV19
abundance: few
j_gene: TRBJ1-1
CDR3nt: TGTGCCACTCGTCTCCAGGGGCCGGGGAACACTGAAGCTTTCTTT
CDR3aa: CATRLQGPGNTEAFF

d_gene: .
v_gene: TRBV9
abundance: .
j_gene: TRBJ1-1
CDR3nt: TGTGCCAGCAGCCTCGTAGACAGTCTCACTGAAGCTTTCTTT
CDR3aa: CASSLVDSLTEAFF

d_gene: .
v_gene: TRBV24-1
abundance: .
j_gene: TRBJ1-1
CDR3nt: TGTGCCACCAGTGATTTCGGACAGACTGAAGCTTTCTTT
CDR3aa: CATSDFGQTEAFF

d_gene: .
v_gene: TRBV6-5
abundance: .
j_gene: TRBJ1-5
CDR3nt: TGTGCCAGCAGAAAACAAGATTATAGCAATCAGCCCCAGCATTTT
CDR3aa: CASRKQDYSNQPQHF

d_gene: .
v_gene: TRBV4-1
abundance: once
j_gene: TRBJ2-7
CDR3nt: TGCGCCAGCAGCAAATTACTAGAGTCTTCAAGTCCCCCTTACGAGCAGTACTTC
CDR3aa: CASSKLLESSSPPYEQYF

d_gene: .
v_gene: TRBV7-9
abundance: .
j_gene: TRBJ2-5
CDR3nt: TGTGCCAGCAGCTTAGCGGCAGGGGAATACCAAGAGACCCAGTACTTC
CDR3aa: CASSLAAGEYQETQYF

d_gene: TRBD1
v_gene: TRBV4-1
abundance: .
j_gene: TRBJ2-3
CDR3nt: TGCGCCAGCAGCAATGGACAGGGGACAGATACGCAGTATTTT
CDR3aa: CASSNGQGTDTQYF

d_gene: TRBD2
v_gene: TRBV11-2
abundance: .
j_gene: TRBJ2-5
CDR3nt: TGTGCCAGCAGCTTAGGCGCGGGGGGGCCGGAGACCCAGTACTTC
CDR3aa: CASSLGAGGPETQYF

d_gene: .
v_gene: TRBV6-2/TRBV6-3
abundance: .
j_gene: TRBJ2-7
CDR3nt: TGTGCCAGCAGCCCCTCGGGGGTCCACGAGCAGTACTTC
CDR3aa: CASSPSGVHEQYF

d_gene: TRBD2
v_gene: TRBV19
abundance: few
j_gene: TRBJ2-2
CDR3nt: TGTGCCAGTAGTACTAGCGGGGGGAACGCCGGGGAGCTGTTTTTT
CDR3aa: CASSTSGGNAGELFF

d_gene: .
v_gene: TRBV9
abundance: .
j_gene: TRBJ1-2
CDR3nt: TGTGCCAGCAGCCCCCGAGGGGACTGGGGCTACACCTTC
CDR3aa: CASSPRGDWGYTF

d_gene: .
v_gene: TRBV27
abundance: .
j_gene: TRBJ1-2
CDR3nt: TGTGCCAGCAGTCCCCAGACAGGAGATTTCTATGGCTACACCTTC
CDR3aa: CASSPQTGDFYGYTF

d_gene: TRBD2
v_gene: TRBV5-1
abundance: .
j_gene: TRBJ2-1
CDR3nt: TGCGCCAGCAGCCCTCCCCTGACTAGCGGGTGGGTGAGTGAGCAGTTCTTC
CDR3aa: CASSPPLTSGWVSEQFF

d_gene: .
v_gene: TRBV4-1
abundance: .
j_gene: TRBJ2-5
CDR3nt: TGCGCCAGCAGCCAATTTGGGTGGGAGGAGACCCAGTACTTC
CDR3aa: CASSQFGWEETQYF

d_gene: TRBD1
v_gene: TRBV7-9
abundance: .
j_gene: TRBJ1-3
CDR3nt: TGTGCCAGCAGCTCGGGACAGACCACCTCTGGAAACACCATATATTTT
CDR3aa: CASSSGQTTSGNTIYF

d_gene: .
v_gene: TRBV7-9
abundance: .
j_gene: TRBJ1-6
CDR3nt: TGTGCCAGCAGCTACGACAGTCCGGCCCTCCACTTT
CDR3aa: CASSYDSPALHF

d_gene: TRBD2
v_gene: TRBV24-1
abundance: .
j_gene: TRBJ2-3
CDR3nt: TGTGCCACCAGTGAAGCCGGGACTAGTGGGTTGGATACGCAGTATTTT
CDR3aa: CATSEAGTSGLDTQYF

d_gene: .
v_gene: TRBV28
abundance: .
j_gene: TRBJ1-1
CDR3nt: TGTGCCAGCAGTTTTGGAGGGGTGAACACTGAAGCTTTCTTT
CDR3aa: CASSFGGVNTEAFF

d_gene: TRBD1
v_gene: TRBV5-1
abundance: .
j_gene: TRBJ2-5
CDR3nt: TGCGCCAGCAGTTCGACAGGGGCTTTACTATTGGAGACCCAGTACTTC
CDR3aa: CASSSTGALLLETQYF

d_gene: TRBD2
v_gene: TRBV7-2
abundance: .
j_gene: TRBJ2-7
CDR3nt: TGTGCCAGCAGCTTAGGGCTAGCGGTTGGCGAGCAGTACTTC
CDR3aa: CASSLGLAVGEQYF

d_gene: .
v_gene: TRBV6-5
abundance: .
j_gene: TRBJ2-4
CDR3nt: TGTGCCAGCAGTTACCAATTATTCCGGGGCATTCAGTACTTC
CDR3aa: CASSYQLFRGIQYF

d_gene: .
v_gene: TRBV11-2
abundance: once
j_gene: TRBJ2-5
CDR3nt: TGTGCCAGCAGCTTAGATTGGGCAGGGCAAGAGACCCAGTACTTC
CDR3aa: CASSLDWAGQETQYF

d_gene: .
v_gene: TRBV2
abundance: .
j_gene: TRBJ1-3
CDR3nt: TGTGCCAGCAGTGAAGCGGGGCAGCTCTCTGGAAACACCATATATTTT
CDR3aa: CASSEAGQLSGNTIYF

d_gene: .
v_gene: TRBV21-1
abundance: .
j_gene: TRBJ1-5
CDR3nt: TGTACCAGCAGCAAAAAGGCTGACAGGGGACGACATAGCAATCAGCCCCAGCATTTT
CDR3aa: CTSSKKADRGRHSNQPQHF

d_gene: .
v_gene: TRBV5-3
abundance: .
j_gene: TRBJ2-3
CDR3nt: TGTGCCAGAAGCTTGGCCAGAGATACGCAGTATTTT
CDR3aa: CARSLARDTQYF

d_gene: TRBD2
v_gene: TRBV3-1/TRBV3-2
abundance: .
j_gene: TRBJ2-2
CDR3nt: TGTGCCAGCAGCCAAAGCGGGGGGGCCGGGGAGCTGTTTTTT
CDR3aa: CASSQSGGAGELFF

d_gene: .
v_gene: TRBV18
abundance: once
j_gene: TRBJ1-4
CDR3nt: TGTGCCAGCTCACCCTCCCCAACCCCCACAGGGAGAGGGACTAATGAAAAACTGTTTTTT
CDR3aa: CASSPSPTPTGRGTNEKLFF

d_gene: TRBD2
v_gene: TRBV10-3
abundance: .
j_gene: TRBJ2-1
CDR3nt: TGTGCCATCAGTGCGACTAGCGGGGGCTACAATGAGCAGTTCTTC
CDR3aa: CAISATSGGYNEQFF

d_gene: TRBD1
v_gene: TRBV12-3/TRBV12-4
abundance: once
j_gene: TRBJ2-7
CDR3nt: TGTGCCAGCGGCCAGGGGGCCAACGAGCAGTACTTC
CDR3aa: CASGQGANEQYF

d_gene: .
v_gene: TRBV18
abundance: .
j_gene: TRBJ1-5
CDR3nt: TGTGCCAGCTCACCCTCCGAGAGCAATCAGCCCCAGCATTTT
CDR3aa: CASSPSESNQPQHF

d_gene: .
v_gene: TRBV28
abundance: once
j_gene: TRBJ1-2
CDR3nt: TGTGCCAGCAGACCGGGTTTGAACTATGGCTACACCTTC
CDR3aa: CASRPGLNYGYTF